Sequencing of this T cell receptor (beta chain) was carried out in a study of T cell responses to AZD1222 COVID-19 vaccine. Overall study results and limits: Researchers took repertoire samples only after the peak T cell response had come. Baseline seropositivity occurred in only a handful of AZD1222 recipients. The sample set comprised mostly white British donors with more females, and clonal diversity was possibly underestimated.

In regard to this clone: The antigen is undetermined.

V gave up 1 base and J gave up 0 bases; unmatched junction bases: 5. The length of the CDR3 is 17 residues. The germline CDR1 and CDR2 sequences are MRHNA and SNTAGT. Data came from immunoSEQ multiplex PCR; TCRdb stores just in-frame clones and leaves some out. The table shows 65,000 to 90,000 clones, with 80% to 90% occurring only once. The TCR comes from an adult who received the AZD1222 COVID-19 vaccine. This rearrangement joins TRBV6-4 to TRBJ1-5; 8 bases line up with TRBD1. The sequenced sample was peripheral blood, obtained 28 days after the second AZD1222 dose. CDR3 nucleotide sequence: TGTGCCAGCAGTGACTGGCCCGGACAGGGTAGCAATCAGCCCCAGCATTTT. As protein: CASSDWPGQGSNQPQHF.